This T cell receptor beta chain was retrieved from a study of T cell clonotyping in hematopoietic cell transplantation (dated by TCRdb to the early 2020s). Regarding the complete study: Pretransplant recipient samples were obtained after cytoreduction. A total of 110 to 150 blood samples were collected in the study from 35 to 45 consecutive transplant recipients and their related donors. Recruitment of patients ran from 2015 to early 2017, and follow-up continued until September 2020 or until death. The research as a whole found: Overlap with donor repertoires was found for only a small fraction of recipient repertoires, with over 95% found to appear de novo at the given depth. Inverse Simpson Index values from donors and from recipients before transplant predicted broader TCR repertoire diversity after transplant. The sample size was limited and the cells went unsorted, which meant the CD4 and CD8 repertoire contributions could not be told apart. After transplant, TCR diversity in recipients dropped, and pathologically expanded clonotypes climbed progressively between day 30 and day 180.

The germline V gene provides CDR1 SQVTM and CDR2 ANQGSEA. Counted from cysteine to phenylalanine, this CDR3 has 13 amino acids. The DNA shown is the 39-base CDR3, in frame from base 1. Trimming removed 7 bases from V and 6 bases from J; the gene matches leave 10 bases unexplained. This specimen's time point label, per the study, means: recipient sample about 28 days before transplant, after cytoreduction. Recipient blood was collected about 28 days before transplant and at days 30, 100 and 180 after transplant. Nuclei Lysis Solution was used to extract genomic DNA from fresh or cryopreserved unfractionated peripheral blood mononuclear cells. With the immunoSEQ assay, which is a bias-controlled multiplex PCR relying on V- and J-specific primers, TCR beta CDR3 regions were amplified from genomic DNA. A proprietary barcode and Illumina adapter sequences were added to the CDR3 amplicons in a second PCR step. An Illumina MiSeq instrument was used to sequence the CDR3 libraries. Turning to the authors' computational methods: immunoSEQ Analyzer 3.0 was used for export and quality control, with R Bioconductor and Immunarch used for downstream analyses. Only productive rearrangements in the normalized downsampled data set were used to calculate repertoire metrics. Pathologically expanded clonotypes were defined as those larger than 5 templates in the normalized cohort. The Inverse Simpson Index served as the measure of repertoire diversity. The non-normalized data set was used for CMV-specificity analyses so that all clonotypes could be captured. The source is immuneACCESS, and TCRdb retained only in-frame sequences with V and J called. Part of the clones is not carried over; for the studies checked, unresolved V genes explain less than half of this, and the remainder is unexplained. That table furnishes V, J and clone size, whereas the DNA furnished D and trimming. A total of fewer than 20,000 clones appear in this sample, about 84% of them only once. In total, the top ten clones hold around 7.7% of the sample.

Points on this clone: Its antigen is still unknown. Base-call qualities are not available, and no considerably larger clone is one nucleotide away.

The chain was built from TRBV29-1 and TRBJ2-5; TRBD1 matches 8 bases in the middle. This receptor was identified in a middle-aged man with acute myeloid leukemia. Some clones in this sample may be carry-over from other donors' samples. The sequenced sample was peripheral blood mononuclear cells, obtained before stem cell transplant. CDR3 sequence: CSGTTTGGQTQYF. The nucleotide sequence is TGCAGCGGCACCACCACAGGGGGGCAGACCCAGTACTTC.